The sequence of this T cell receptor beta chain was determined in a study of tumor and adjacent non-tumor tissue in lung cancer. At the level of the study: On average, productive TCRbeta reads reached about 4 million per sample.

The germline V and J ends were trimmed by 1 base and 0 bases, with 16 bases remaining between them. The CDR3 covers 18 residues. Germline-derived CDR1 and CDR2 are MNHEY and SMNVEV (reference sequence). A modified ARM-PCR protocol with three rounds of nested PCR amplified TCRbeta. TCRdb passed the multiplex PCR reads through MiXCR, listing each CDR3 protein once. The sample has around 76,000 distinct CDR3 sequences; less than 85% are singletons. This sample's RNA came from whole unsorted tissue. More than 3 cm separated this lung sample from the edge of the tumor. Only a few counts were recorded for this clonotype.

The specimen was distant non-tumor lung tissue. The TCR comes from a man aged 65 to 79 with non-small cell lung cancer. V gene TRBV27 combines with J gene TRBJ2-1, with D possibly being TRBD2 (6 bases). CDR3 loop: CASSLFGWGDSSYNEQFF. CDR3 DNA sequence: TGTGCCAGCAGTTTATTTGGGTGGGGGGATAGCTCCTACAATGAGCAGTTCTTC.